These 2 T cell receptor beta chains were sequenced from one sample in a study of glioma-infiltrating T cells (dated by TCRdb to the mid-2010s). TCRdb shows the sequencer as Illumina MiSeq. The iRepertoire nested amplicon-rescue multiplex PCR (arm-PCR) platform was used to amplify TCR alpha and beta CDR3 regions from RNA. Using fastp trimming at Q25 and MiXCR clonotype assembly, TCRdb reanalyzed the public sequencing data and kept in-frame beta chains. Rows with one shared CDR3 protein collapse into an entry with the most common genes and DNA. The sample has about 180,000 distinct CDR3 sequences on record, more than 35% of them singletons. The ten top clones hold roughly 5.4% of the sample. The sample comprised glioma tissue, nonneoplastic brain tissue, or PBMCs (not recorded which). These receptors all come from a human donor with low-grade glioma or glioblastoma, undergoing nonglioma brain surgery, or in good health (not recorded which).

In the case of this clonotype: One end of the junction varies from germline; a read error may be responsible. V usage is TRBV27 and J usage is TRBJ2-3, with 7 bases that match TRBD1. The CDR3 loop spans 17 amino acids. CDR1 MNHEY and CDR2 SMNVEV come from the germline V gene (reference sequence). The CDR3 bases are TGTGCCAGCGCTCTGGGGGCCAGGACAGGTTTGACAGATAAGCAGTATTTT. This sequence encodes CASALGARTGLTDKQYF.

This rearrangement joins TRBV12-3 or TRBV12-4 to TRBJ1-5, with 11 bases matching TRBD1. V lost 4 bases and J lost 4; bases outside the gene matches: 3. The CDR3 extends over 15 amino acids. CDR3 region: CASSSGTGGNQPQHF. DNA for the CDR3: TGTGCCAGCAGTTCCGGGACAGGGGGAAATCAGCCCCAGCATTTT.